The T cell receptor (beta chain) under discussion was sequenced for a study of blood T cell repertoires in COVID-19. Overall study context: Collection of acute and convalescent COVID-19 samples took place in the United States, Italy and Spain.

The study drew participants aged about 18 to 90 years from 20 to 30 US areas. The recovered donors of Cohort 3 showed two negative PCRs, clearance, or symptom resolution. In the study's own analysis: Reference gene primers were amplified, and this amplification served to estimate nucleated cell counts. The table came from immunoSEQ multiplex PCR; TCRdb's copy has only in-frame clones and leaves some out. The V and J calls and the clone size are those of that table, but D and trimming were determined from the DNA. The data contain about 250,000 clones, more than 75% of them seen just once; the ten biggest clones take up under 2%. Per germline, CDR1 SGDLS and CDR2 YYNGEE. Trimming shortened V by 0 bases and J by 6 bases, and 17 bases separated the two germline ends. This CDR3 spans 16 amino acids.

The source is a man in his forties or fifties who had recovered from COVID-19. This chain connects TRBV9 to TRBJ2-3; D might be TRBD1 (5 bases). Sequenced sample: PBMCs or T cells enriched from blood (not recorded which). The CDR3 coding sequence is TGTGCCAGCAGCGTAGAGAGATTCCAGGGTAGGGATACGCAGTATTTT. Residues: CASSVERFQGRDTQYF.